One sample yielded the 29 T cell receptor beta chains listed below, sequenced in a study of HIV-infected patients and healthy controls. Alpha and beta constant-region primers primed reverse transcription of around 500 ng RNA. Using multiplexing indices, alpha and beta chain libraries were generated apart by chain-specific third strand synthesis. One entry per CDR3 protein, called by TCRdb with MiXCR from the 5' RACE reads. The table has about 10,000 distinct CDR3 sequences, over 4.5% seen once. No cell fractionation was done, so the repertoire covers all unsorted peripheral blood T cells. This material consisted of blood, taken before antiretroviral therapy. The origin of the receptors is an adult with HIV infection.

This clonotype rates as medium-sized. The V gene is TRBV28, the J gene TRBJ1-1, with D maybe TRBD1 (5 bases). Germline CDR1 and CDR2: MDHEN and SYDVKM. Trimming cost V 3 bases and J 2 bases, with 13 bases left between them. The CDR3 covers 15 residues. The CDR3 protein is CASSFSWGSNTEAFF. In nucleotides, the CDR3 is TGTGCCAGCAGTTTTAGTTGGGGGTCCAACACTGAAGCTTTCTTT. Full variable domain (remainder filled in from reference TRBV28 and TRBJ1-1): DVKVTQSSRYLVKRTGEKVFLECVQDMDHENMFWYRQDPGLGLRLIYFSYDVKMKEKGDIPEGYSVSREKKERFSLILESASTNQTSMYLCASSFSWGSNTEAFFGQGTRLTVV.

This clonotype has at least ten counts. The gene calls are TRBV4-1 and TRBJ2-3; D perhaps matches TRBD2 (5 bases). Germline V gene lookup returns CDR1 MGHRA and CDR2 YSYEKL. V was clipped by 3 bases and J by 3 bases, with 13 bases between them. The CDR3 is 15 amino acids. CDR3: CASSQYLPGTDTQYF. CDR3 bases: TGCGCCAGCAGCCAGTACCTCCCGGGGACAGATACGCAGTATTTT.

This clonotype has a count of ten or more. The genes are TRBV5-6 and TRBJ2-1; no clear D gene. Germline CDR1 reads SGHDT; CDR2 reads YYEEEE. This CDR3 has 14 residues. The germline V and J ends were trimmed by 3 bases and 7 bases, with 14 bases remaining between them. This CDR3 reads CASSSDKGSNEQFF. Here the CDR3 DNA reads TGTGCCAGCAGCTCCGATAAAGGGTCAAATGAGCAGTTCTTC.

V gene TRBV12-3 or TRBV12-4 combines with J gene TRBJ2-2; no clear D gene. With 5 bases removed from V and 4 bases from J, the gap between germline ends came to 5 bases. The CDR3 consists of 12 residues. DNA for the CDR3: TGTGCCAGCAGTAGTAGCACCGGGGAGCTGTTTTTT. This encodes CASSSSTGELFF.

This clonotype was seen a few times. CDR3 DNA: TGCAGCGTTGATACAGGGGGCATCACCGGGGAGCTGTTTTTT. Protein sequence: CSVDTGGITGELFF. The chain has TRBV29-1 and TRBJ2-2, with TRBD1 matching 9 bases. Germline assignment: CDR1 SQVTM and CDR2 ANQGSEA. The CDR3 totals 14 residues. V was clipped by 3 bases and J by 4 bases; unmatched bases: 3.

Many counts were recorded for this clonotype. The CDR3 spells CASSPDRLEQYF. The DNA of the CDR3 is TGCGCCAGCAGCCCGGACAGATTGGAGCAGTACTTC. The rearrangement uses TRBV5-1 and TRBJ2-7, with D maybe TRBD1 (6 bases). Germline CDR1 is SGHRS and CDR2 is YFSETQ. CDR3 length: 12 amino acids. Trimming took off 4 bases at V and 7 bases at J, with 12 bases between the two ends.

At least ten counts were recorded for this clonotype. The CDR3 loop reads CASSTSGGYEQYF. DNA of the CDR3: TGTGCCAGCAGTACTAGCGGTGGATACGAGCAGTACTTC. The chain employs TRBV7-8 and TRBJ2-7; 8 nucleotides line up with TRBD2. Germline CDR1 and CDR2: SGHVS and FQNEAQ. This CDR3 contains 13 residues. J was trimmed by 4 bases and V by 6 bases; bases with no gene match: 5.

This clonotype was seen ten or more times. The V and J genes are TRBV20-1 and TRBJ2-7; the D gene is possibly TRBD1 (6 bases). This CDR3 spans 14 amino acids. Germline CDR1 DFQATT, CDR2 SNEGSKA (reference sequence). Trimming pared 0 bases from V and 2 bases from J, leaving 11 bases between. The DNA for the CDR3 is TGCAGTGCTAGAGATAGTGGGACAACCTACGAGCAGTACTTC. As protein: CSARDSGTTYEQYF.

Sample share makes this clonotype medium-sized. The chain is built from TRBV21-1 and TRBJ1-1. TRBV21-1 constitutes a pseudogene. CDR3 length: 15 residues. CDR3 region: CASSKAREGDTEAFF. CDR3 bases: TGTGCCAGCAGCAAAGCTAGGGAGGGGGACACTGAAGCTTTCTTT.

The sample holds many counts of this clonotype. The V call is TRBV11-2, the J call TRBJ2-3; D uncertain. Trimming took 5 bases from V and 2 from J, leaving 8 bases between them. CDR1 and CDR2 (germline): SGHAT, FQNNGV. The CDR3 length is 13 residues. The CDR3 sequence is CASSVTTTDTQYF. Here the CDR3 DNA reads TGTGCCAGCAGCGTCACGACCACAGATACGCAGTATTTT.

This clonotype was recorded many times. The rearrangement uses TRBV29-1 and TRBJ2-5, with 9 bases identical to TRBD2. Germline CDR1 is SQVTM and CDR2 is ANQGSEA. CDR3 size: 12 residues. V lost 2 bases to trimming and J lost 7 bases; unmatched junction nucleotides: 2. CDR3 nucleotide sequence: TGCAGCGTTGAACCAGCGGGAGGGACCCAGTACTTC. Its translation: CSVEPAGGTQYF.

This clonotype was seen many times. The rearrangement joins TRBV29-1 to TRBJ2-1, with D uncertain. Deletions cut 7 bases from V and 7 bases from J, with 14 bases between. This CDR3 is 12 amino acids long. CDR1 is SQVTM and CDR2 is ANQGSEA in the germline V gene. CDR3 DNA: TGCAGCGCAACCGAGTTGATTAATGAGCAGTTCTTC. This codes for CSATELINEQFF.

Note on this clonotype: Given a much more abundant clone one base away, this may be a read error. The chain joins TRBV6-5 to TRBJ1-2, with 7 positions matching TRBD1. From germline, CDR1 is MNHEY and CDR2 SVGAGI. The CDR3 has 15 amino acids. The CDR3 nucleotides read TGTGCCAGCAGTTCGGGGAGAGGGGGCAACTATGACTACACCTTC. This codes for CASSSGRGGNYDYTF.

This clonotype has only a few counts. The chain is built from TRBV7-6 and TRBJ2-6; TRBD1 might be the D (6 bases). V was shortened by 2 bases and J by 0 bases, with 14 bases between the two germline ends. CDR1 is SGHVS and CDR2 is FNYEAQ in the germline V gene. CDR3 length equals 18 residues. The CDR3, as DNA: TGTGCCAGCAGCTTAACCCCTCACAGGGCCTCTGGGGCCAACGTCCTGACTTTC. Its protein is CASSLTPHRASGANVLTF.

This clonotype was seen repeatedly, ten times or more. The chain combines TRBV7-6 with TRBJ1-1, with 7 bases matching TRBD1. There are 14 residues in the CDR3. CDR1 is SGHVS and CDR2 is FNYEAQ in the germline V gene. V shed 3 bases and J 5 bases; nucleotides not matched to a gene: 6. CDR3 residues: CASSLDRWRTEAFF. CDR3 nucleotides: TGTGCCAGCAGCTTGGACAGGTGGAGGACTGAAGCTTTCTTT.

The chain joins TRBV20-1 to TRBJ2-5, with a possible D match to TRBD1 (6 bases). Germline assignment: CDR1 DFQATT and CDR2 SNEGSKA (reference sequence). Trimming removed 6 bases from V and 4 bases from J, with 15 bases in between. This CDR3 region has 13 residues. DNA of the CDR3: TGCAGTGCCCCATGGGGACAATCAGAGACCCAGTACTTC. It specifies CSAPWGQSETQYF.

This clonotype was found many times. The chain recombines TRBV12-3 or TRBV12-4 with TRBJ2-2; D is undetermined. The CDR3 is made up of 13 amino acids. V was clipped by 3 bases and J by 8 bases, with 10 bases between them. CDR3 bases: TGTGCCAGCAGTTTCATCTCCGGGGGGGAGCTGTTTTTT. This encodes CASSFISGGELFF.

This clonotype was seen many times. This sequence joins TRBV20-1 and TRBJ2-1; D ambiguous. The CDR3 is 14 residues long. Trimming took off 3 bases at V and 6 bases at J, with 15 bases between the two ends. The germline V gene encodes CDR1 DFQATT and CDR2 SNEGSKA (reference sequence). For the CDR3, the DNA is TGCAGTGCTAGTCCTTTTTTTTCCGGCAATGAGCAGTTCTTC. Translation: CSASPFFSGNEQFF.

This clonotype was recorded many times. The chain recombines TRBV7-9 with TRBJ2-1; a weak D match, TRBD2 (6 bases). The CDR3 spans 15 residues. Trimming took 5 bases from V and 7 from J, leaving 18 bases between them. Germline loops: CDR1 SEHNR, CDR2 FQNEAQ (reference sequence). Here the CDR3 reads CASSPTRFGGNEQFF. The CDR3 DNA follows: TGTGCCAGCAGCCCGACTAGATTTGGGGGAAATGAGCAGTTCTTC. The variable domain in full, completed from reference TRBV7-9 and TRBJ2-1, reads DTGVSQNPRHKITKRGQNVTFRCDPISEHNRLYWYRQTLGQGPEFLTYFQNEAQLEKSRLLSDRFSAERPKGSFSTLEIQRTEQGDSAMYLCASSPTRFGGNEQFFGPGTRLTVL.

The table lists this clonotype with many counts. The chain has TRBV7-2 and TRBJ2-1, with 8 bases fitting TRBD2. This CDR3 has 16 amino acids. Trimming at V came to 1 base and at J to 7 bases, leaving 9 bases not matched to a gene. Germline lookup yields CDR1 SGHTA and CDR2 FQGNSA. In nucleotides, the CDR3 is TGTGCCAGCAGCTTAGATATAGCGGGGATGGGGAATGAGCAGTTCTTC. This encodes CASSLDIAGMGNEQFF.

The sample holds a few counts of this clonotype. The chain employs TRBV6-5 and TRBJ2-7; 9 nucleotides match TRBD2. V shed 5 bases, J shed 0 bases, and the junction held 5 bases outside the gene matches. The CDR3 has 15 amino acids. Germline V CDR1 and CDR2: MNHEY, SVGAGI. CDR3 loop: CASSSGRGGSYEQYF. The CDR3 nucleotides are TGTGCCAGCAGTAGCGGGCGGGGGGGCTCCTACGAGCAGTACTTC.

Many counts were recorded for this clonotype. The V and J genes are TRBV7-9 and TRBJ2-7, with D unresolved. Trimming removed 5 bases at V and 6 bases at J, with 11 bases between. The germline V gene has CDR1 SEHNR and CDR2 FQNEAQ (reference sequence). CDR3 size: 12 residues. The CDR3 sequence is CASSGLESEQYF. In nucleotides, the CDR3 is TGTGCCAGCAGCGGTTTAGAGAGCGAGCAGTACTTC.

In this sample, this clonotype turned up many times. The chain uses TRBV30 and TRBJ1-1; the D is unclear. The length of the CDR3 is 14 residues. V was pared by 8 bases and J by 0 bases, with 16 bases between. CDR1 and CDR2 (germline): GTSNPN, SVGIG (reference sequence). The DNA for the CDR3 is TGTGCCGCCACCCAGGCAGTCATGAACACTGAAGCTTTCTTT. Translated, it gives CAATQAVMNTEAFF.

This clonotype is labeled as medium-sized (0.01 to 0.1%). The chain joins TRBV7-9 to TRBJ1-3; 8 bases agree with TRBD1. From germline, CDR1 is SEHNR and CDR2 FQNEAQ (reference sequence). This CDR3 spans 14 amino acids. V lost 3 bases to trimming and J lost 4 bases; unmatched junction nucleotides: 2. The CDR3 loop is CASSFRGPGNTIYF. In DNA, the CDR3 is TGTGCCAGCAGCTTCAGGGGGCCCGGAAACACCATATATTTT.

In its sample, this clonotype was seen many times. This rearrangement joins TRBV12-3 or TRBV12-4 to TRBJ1-6, with no clear D. CDR3 length: 13 amino acids. V was clipped by 6 bases and J by 3 bases, with 6 bases between them. The CDR3 region is CASSLSYNSPLHF. DNA of the CDR3: TGTGCCAGCAGCTTAAGCTATAATTCACCCCTCCACTTT.

This clonotype is labeled as hyperexpanded. The gene calls are TRBV6-5 and TRBJ2-3; 12 nucleotides align to TRBD2. V dropped 6 bases and J dropped 3; count of bases not matched to a gene: 4. Looked up from germline, CDR1 is MNHEY and CDR2 is SVGAGI. There are 15 residues in the CDR3. In nucleotides, the CDR3 is TGTGCCAGCAGACACGGACTAGCGGGAACAGATACGCAGTATTTT. Translated, it gives CASRHGLAGTDTQYF.

This clonotype is judged medium-sized. The chain joins TRBV2 to TRBJ2-1; D might be TRBD1 (6 bases). The CDR3 extends over 12 amino acids. V lost 5 bases and J 7 bases, leaving 9 bases between the germline ends. Germline V lookup: CDR1 SNHLY, CDR2 FYNNEI. CDR3 sequence reads: CASSFTGNEQFF. In DNA form, the CDR3 reads TGTGCCAGCAGTTTTACAGGGAATGAGCAGTTCTTC.

There are many counts of this clonotype. This sequence joins TRBV12-3 or TRBV12-4 and TRBJ2-7; D gene unclear. The CDR3 consists of 13 residues. Trimming left V 3 bases short and J 2 bases short, with 8 bases between. The DNA for the CDR3 is TGTGCCAGCAGTTTGGACGGAACCTACGAGCAGTACTTC. It translates to CASSLDGTYEQYF.

This clonotype has at least ten counts. V is TRBV29-1 and J is TRBJ2-5; D gene unclear. The germline V and J ends were trimmed by 0 bases and 5 bases, with 13 bases remaining between them. The CDR3 sequence is 14 residues long. Germline CDR1 and CDR2: SQVTM and ANQGSEA. The CDR3 loop reads CSVEDRSKGETQYF. CDR3 in DNA: TGCAGCGTTGAAGACAGGTCGAAAGGGGAGACCCAGTACTTC. The variable domain in full, with the rest retrieved from reference TRBV29-1 and TRBJ2-5, is SAVISQKPSRDICQRGTSLTIQCQVDSQVTMMFWYRQQPGQSLTLIATANQGSEATYESGFVIDKFPISRPNLTFSTLTVSNMSPEDSSIYLCSVEDRSKGETQYFGPGTRLLVL.